The sequence of this T cell receptor beta chain was determined in a study of patients and donors after allogeneic stem cell transplantation. In TCRdb, the RT-PCR reads were re-called with MiXCR into one record per CDR3 protein. The sample contains a few hundred thousand distinct CDR3 sequences, less than 50% of which appear only once. Germline lookup yields CDR1 KGHSH and CDR2 LQKENI. CDR3 length: 15 residues. V was clipped by 0 bases and J by 3 bases, with 12 bases between them. The sequencing sample was made of blood, either unsorted or a sorted T cell fraction (not recorded which). The TCR sequence derives from a human donor who was either an allogeneic HSCT recipient or a stem cell or donor lymphocyte infusion donor (not recorded which). It is not recorded whose cells these are; they may come from a transplant donor. The rearrangement links TRBV18 to TRBJ2-7; TRBD1 is a possible D gene (6 bases). CDR3 region: CASSPPGAGYYEQYF. DNA for the CDR3: TGTGCCAGCTCACCACCGGGGGCAGGGTACTACGAGCAGTACTTC.